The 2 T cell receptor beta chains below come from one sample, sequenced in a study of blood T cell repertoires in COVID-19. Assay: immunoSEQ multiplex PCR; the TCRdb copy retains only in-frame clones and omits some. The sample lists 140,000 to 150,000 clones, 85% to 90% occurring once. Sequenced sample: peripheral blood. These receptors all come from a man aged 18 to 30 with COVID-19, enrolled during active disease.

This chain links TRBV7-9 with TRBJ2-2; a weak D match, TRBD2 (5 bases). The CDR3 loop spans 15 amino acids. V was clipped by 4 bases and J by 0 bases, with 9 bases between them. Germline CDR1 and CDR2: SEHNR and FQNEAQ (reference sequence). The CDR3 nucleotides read TGTGCCAGCAGCTGGGAGTACTCGAACACCGGGGAGCTGTTTTTT. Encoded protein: CASSWEYSNTGELFF.

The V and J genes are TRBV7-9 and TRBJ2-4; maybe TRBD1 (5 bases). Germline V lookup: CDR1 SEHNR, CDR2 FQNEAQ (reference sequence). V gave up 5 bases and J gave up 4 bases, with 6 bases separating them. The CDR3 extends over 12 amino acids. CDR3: CASSHRKNIQYF. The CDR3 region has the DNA TGTGCCAGCAGCCACAGGAAAAACATTCAGTACTTC.